Listed below are T cell receptor beta chains from one sample, sequenced in a study of blood T cell repertoires in COVID-19. Libraries were prepared by immunoSEQ multiplex PCR; TCRdb keeps only in-frame clonotypes and omits some of them. This table has about 130,000 clones, approximately 88% appearing once. Source material: peripheral blood. Receptors originate from a man aged 50 to 59 with acute or convalescent COVID-19. CDR3s include the opening cysteine and the closing phenylalanine or tryptophan. Fields, in order: D gene, V gene, J gene, clone size, CDR3 protein, CDR3 DNA. The D gene is left open where the match is weak. Size is omitted from some rows. Given values are once, few, many or a class for expanded clones.

>TRBD2|TRBV5-4|TRBJ2-5|NA
CASSTTRSLAGAETQYF
TGTGCCAGCAGCACGACGCGGTCCCTAGCGGGAGCAGAGACCCAGTACTTC
>TRBD2|TRBV18|TRBJ2-1|NA
CASSYIAGRTYNEQFF
TGTGCCAGCTCTTATATAGCGGGAAGAACCTACAATGAGCAGTTCTTC
>NA|TRBV16|TRBJ2-7|NA
CASSQSWAVSSYEQYF
TGTGCCAGCAGCCAATCTTGGGCAGTAAGCTCCTACGAGCAGTACTTC
>NA|TRBV7-9|TRBJ2-2|NA
CASSSPQRPTGELFF
TGTGCCAGCAGCTCCCCCCAGCGACCAACCGGGGAGCTGTTTTTT
>NA|TRBV7-3|TRBJ1-1|NA
CASSLRPLLDTEAFF
TGTGCCAGCAGCTTAAGGCCGCTTTTGGACACTGAAGCTTTCTTT
>NA|TRBV21-1|TRBJ2-1|NA
CATYRGPHEQFF
TGTGCCACCTACAGGGGACCCCATGAGCAGTTCTTC
>NA|TRBV18|TRBJ1-6|NA
CASSPTGYNSPLHF
TGTGCCAGCTCACCGACAGGTTATAATTCACCCCTCCACTTT
>NA|TRBV4-2|TRBJ1-2|NA
CASSQSSVSYTF
TGTGCCAGCAGCCAGAGTTCGGTCAGCTACACCTTC
>TRBD1|TRBV3-1/TRBV3-2|TRBJ2-1|NA
CASSQRGQGAYEQFF
TGTGCCAGCAGCCAAAGGGGACAGGGGGCCTATGAGCAGTTCTTC
>TRBD1|TRBV5-6|TRBJ2-5|NA
CASSPPGTGTYQETQYF
TGTGCCAGCAGCCCTCCCGGGACAGGGACTTATCAAGAGACCCAGTACTTC
>NA|TRBV5-8|TRBJ2-1|NA
CASSLDRATYNEQFF
TGTGCCAGCAGCTTGGACAGGGCAACCTACAATGAGCAGTTCTTC
>TRBD1|TRBV28|TRBJ1-1|NA
CASNAPGVDRVVTEAFF
TGTGCCAGCAACGCCCCAGGGGTAGACAGGGTGGTGACTGAAGCTTTCTTT
>TRBD2|TRBV4-2|TRBJ2-1|NA
CASSLHSGRSNNEQFF
TGTGCCAGCAGCCTCCATAGCGGGAGGAGTAACAATGAGCAGTTCTTC
>TRBD1|TRBV6-5|TRBJ1-2|NA
CASSGGQGLYGYTF
TGTGCCAGCAGCGGCGGACAGGGCTTATATGGCTACACCTTC
>NA|TRBV5-4|TRBJ2-1|NA
CASSPAGRAYNEQFF
TGTGCCAGCAGCCCCGCGGGCCGTGCCTACAATGAGCAGTTCTTC
>NA|TRBV5-1|TRBJ1-1|NA
CASSRIQGGGAEAFF
TGCGCCAGCAGCAGAATTCAGGGCGGGGGAGCTGAAGCTTTCTTT
>TRBD1|TRBV19|TRBJ1-5|NA
CASSLTGPPNQPQHF
TGTGCCAGTTCCCTGACAGGGCCACCCAATCAGCCCCAGCATTTT
>TRBD2|TRBV11-3|TRBJ2-5|NA
CASSLGSLAGGVQETQYF
TGTGCCAGCAGCTTAGGAAGCCTAGCGGGAGGGGTACAAGAGACCCAGTACTTC
>NA|TRBV6-2/TRBV6-3|TRBJ1-4|NA
CASSYRATNEKLFF
TGTGCCAGCAGTTACAGAGCAACTAATGAAAAACTGTTTTTT
>TRBD1|TRBV7-6|TRBJ2-7|NA
CASSSPDRGSYEQYF
TGTGCCAGCAGCTCCCCTGACAGGGGCTCCTACGAGCAGTACTTC
>TRBD1|TRBV3-1/TRBV3-2|TRBJ1-2|NA
CASSQVRDRGFGYTF
TGTGCCAGCAGCCAAGTACGGGACAGGGGGTTCGGCTACACCTTC
>TRBD2|TRBV7-6|TRBJ2-2|many
CASSRTSGTTGELFF
TGTGCCAGCAGCCGGACTAGCGGGACCACCGGGGAGCTGTTTTTT
>TRBD1|TRBV5-4|TRBJ2-7|NA
CASSSLSGTGGYEQYF
TGTGCCAGCAGCAGCCTGTCCGGGACAGGGGGCTACGAGCAGTACTTC
>NA|TRBV2|TRBJ2-7|NA
CASGGPWNNYEQYF
TGTGCCAGCGGGGGCCCCTGGAACAACTACGAGCAGTACTTC
>TRBD1|TRBV28|TRBJ1-4|NA
CATYDRGSEKLFF
TGTGCCACATACGACAGGGGAAGTGAAAAACTGTTTTTT
>TRBD1|TRBV7-2|TRBJ1-1|NA
CASSLGPRDRAFF
TGTGCCAGCAGCTTAGGCCCCCGGGACAGGGCTTTCTTT
>NA|TRBV5-4|TRBJ1-1|NA
CASSSPPGTPNTEAFF
TGTGCCAGCAGCTCCCCCCCCGGGACACCGAACACTGAAGCTTTCTTT
>NA|TRBV11-2|TRBJ1-2|few
CASSLGREGGGYTF
TGTGCCAGCAGCTTAGGGCGGGAAGGAGGGGGCTACACCTTC
>TRBD2|TRBV29-1|TRBJ2-3|NA
CSVALGLATDTQYF
TGCAGCGTCGCCTTAGGACTAGCAACAGATACGCAGTATTTT
>NA|TRBV6-5|TRBJ2-1|NA
CASSYWDSEPRGEQFF
TGTGCCAGCAGTTATTGGGACTCCGAGCCCCGTGGTGAGCAGTTCTTC
>TRBD1|TRBV5-1|TRBJ1-1|NA
CASSLGSTGTEAFF
TGCGCCAGCAGCTTGGGTTCGACAGGGACTGAAGCTTTCTTT
>NA|TRBV5-1|TRBJ1-2|NA
CASRLNRAPSYGYTF
TGCGCCAGCAGGTTGAACAGGGCCCCTTCCTATGGCTACACCTTC
>TRBD1|TRBV19|TRBJ2-7|NA
CASSAGTGGYEQYF
TGTGCCAGTAGTGCCGGGACAGGGGGTTACGAGCAGTACTTC
>NA|TRBV7-2|TRBJ1-1|many
CASSLVRGAFF
TGTGCCAGCAGCCTCGTAAGAGGAGCTTTCTTT
>NA|TRBV4-1|TRBJ1-1|few
CASSQAVFTEAFF
TGCGCCAGCAGCCAAGCTGTGTTCACTGAAGCTTTCTTT
>TRBD1|TRBV5-4|TRBJ1-3|many
CASSSGTGAGNTIYF
TGTGCCAGCAGCTCCGGGACAGGGGCTGGAAACACCATATATTTT
>TRBD1|TRBV10-2|TRBJ2-7|NA
CASRTLEQGHEQYF
TGCGCCAGCAGGACCCTCGAACAGGGGCACGAGCAGTACTTC
>NA|TRBV7-9|TRBJ2-2|NA
CASSLYRDTGELFF
TGTGCCAGCAGCTTATACAGGGACACCGGGGAGCTGTTTTTT
>NA|TRBV6-5|TRBJ1-5|NA
CASSPIPWGQEPQHF
TGTGCCAGCAGCCCCATCCCTTGGGGACAAGAGCCCCAGCATTTT
>TRBD1|TRBV5-4|TRBJ1-3|once
CASSLAGTGGNTIYF
TGTGCCAGCAGCTTGGCCGGGACAGGCGGAAACACCATATATTTT
>TRBD2|TRBV28|TRBJ2-7|NA
CASSLPTSGKPLYEQYF
TGTGCCAGCAGTCTTCCGACTAGCGGGAAACCCCTCTACGAGCAGTACTTC
>NA|TRBV5-1|TRBJ1-1|NA
CASARGIGSTEAFF
TGCGCCAGCGCGAGGGGGATTGGGAGCACTGAAGCTTTCTTT
>NA|TRBV7-7|TRBJ2-3|NA
CASSSSFLNTQYF
TGTGCTAGCAGCTCCTCCTTTCTAAATACGCAGTATTTT